This TCR beta chain was documented in a study of T cell changes during pregnancy in multiple sclerosis. CDR1 and CDR2 from the germline V gene are SGDLS and YYNGEE. Trimming left V 4 bases short and J 0 bases short, with 14 bases between. The CDR3 sequence is 16 residues long. Sequencing used immunoSEQ multiplex PCR; TCRdb keeps in-frame clones, though not all of them. The sample consists of around 41,000 clones, roughly 91% of them appearing once. The source material was PBMCs (not recorded whether the cells were cultured). This clonotype was sampled from a female donor with multiple sclerosis, enrolled in a pregnancy study. This rearrangement joins TRBV9 to TRBJ2-1; D is perhaps TRBD2 (6 bases). The CDR3 DNA reads as TGTGCCAGCAGCCCCCTTGGGGGGAGCTCCTACAATGAGCAGTTCTTC. Protein sequence: CASSPLGGSSYNEQFF.